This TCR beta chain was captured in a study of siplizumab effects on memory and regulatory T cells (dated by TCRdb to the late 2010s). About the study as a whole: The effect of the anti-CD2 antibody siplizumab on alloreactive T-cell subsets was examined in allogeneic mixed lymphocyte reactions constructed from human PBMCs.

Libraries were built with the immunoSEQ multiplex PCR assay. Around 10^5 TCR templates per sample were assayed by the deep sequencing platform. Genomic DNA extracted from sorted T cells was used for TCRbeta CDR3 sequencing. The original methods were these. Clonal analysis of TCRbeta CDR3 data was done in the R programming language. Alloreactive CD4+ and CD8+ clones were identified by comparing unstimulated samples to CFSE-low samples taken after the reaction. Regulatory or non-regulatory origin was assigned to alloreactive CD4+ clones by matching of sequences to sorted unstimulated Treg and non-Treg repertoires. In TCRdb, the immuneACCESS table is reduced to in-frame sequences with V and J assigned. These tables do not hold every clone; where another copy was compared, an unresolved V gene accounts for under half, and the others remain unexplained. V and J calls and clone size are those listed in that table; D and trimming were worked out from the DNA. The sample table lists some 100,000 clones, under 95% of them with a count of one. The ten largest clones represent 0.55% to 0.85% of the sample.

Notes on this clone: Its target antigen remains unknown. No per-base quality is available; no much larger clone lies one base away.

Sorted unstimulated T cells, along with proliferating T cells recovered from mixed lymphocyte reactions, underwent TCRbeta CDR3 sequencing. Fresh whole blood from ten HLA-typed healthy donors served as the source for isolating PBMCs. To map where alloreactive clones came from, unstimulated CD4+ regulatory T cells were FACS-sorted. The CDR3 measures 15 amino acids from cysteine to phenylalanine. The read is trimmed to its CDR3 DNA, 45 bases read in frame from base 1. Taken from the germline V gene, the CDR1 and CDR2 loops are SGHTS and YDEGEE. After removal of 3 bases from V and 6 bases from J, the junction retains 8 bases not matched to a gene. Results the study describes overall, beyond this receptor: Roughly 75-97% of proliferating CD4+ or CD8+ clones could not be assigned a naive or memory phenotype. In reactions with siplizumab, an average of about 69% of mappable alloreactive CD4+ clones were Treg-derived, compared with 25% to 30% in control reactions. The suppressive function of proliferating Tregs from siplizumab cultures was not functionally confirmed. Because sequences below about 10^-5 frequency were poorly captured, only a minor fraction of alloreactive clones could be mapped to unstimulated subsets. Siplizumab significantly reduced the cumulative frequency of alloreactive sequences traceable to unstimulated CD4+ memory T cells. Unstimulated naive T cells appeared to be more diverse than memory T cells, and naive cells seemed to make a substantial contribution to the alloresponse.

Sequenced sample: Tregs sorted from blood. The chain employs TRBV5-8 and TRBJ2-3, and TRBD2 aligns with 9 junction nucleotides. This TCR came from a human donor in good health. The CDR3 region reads CASSSGLAALDTQYF. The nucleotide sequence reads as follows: TGTGCCAGCAGCTCGGGACTAGCAGCTTTGGATACGCAGTATTTT. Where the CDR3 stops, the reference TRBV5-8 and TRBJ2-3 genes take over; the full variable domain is EAGVTQSPTHLIKTRGQQATLRCSPISGHTSVYWYQQALGLGLQFLLWYDEGEERNRGNFPPRFSGRQFPNYSSELNVNALELEDSALYLCASSSGLAALDTQYFGPGTRLTVL.